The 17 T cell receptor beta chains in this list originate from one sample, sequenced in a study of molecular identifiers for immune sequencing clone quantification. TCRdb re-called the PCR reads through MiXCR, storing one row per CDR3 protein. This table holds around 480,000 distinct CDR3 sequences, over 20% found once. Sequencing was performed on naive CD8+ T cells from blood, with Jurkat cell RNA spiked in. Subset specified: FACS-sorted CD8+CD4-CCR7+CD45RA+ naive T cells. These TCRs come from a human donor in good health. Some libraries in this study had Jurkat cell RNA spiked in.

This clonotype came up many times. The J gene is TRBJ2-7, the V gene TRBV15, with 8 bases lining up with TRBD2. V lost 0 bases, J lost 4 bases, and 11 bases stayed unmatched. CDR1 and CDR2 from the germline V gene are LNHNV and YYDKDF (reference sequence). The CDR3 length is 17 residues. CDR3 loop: CATSRDEASGPRYEQYF. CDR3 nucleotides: TGTGCCACCAGCAGAGATGAGGCTAGCGGGCCCCGGTACGAGCAGTACTTC. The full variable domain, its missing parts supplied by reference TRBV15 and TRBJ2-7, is DAMVIQNPRYQVTQFGKPVTLSCSQTLNHNVMYWYQQKSSQAPKLLFHYYDKDFNNEADTPDNFQSRRPNTSFCFLDIRSPGLGDTAMYLCATSRDEASGPRYEQYFGPGTRLTVT.

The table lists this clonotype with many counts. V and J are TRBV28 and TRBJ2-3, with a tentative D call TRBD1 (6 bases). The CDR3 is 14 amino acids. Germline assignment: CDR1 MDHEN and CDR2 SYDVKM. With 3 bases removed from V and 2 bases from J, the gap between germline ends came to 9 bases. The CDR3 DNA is TGTGCCAGCAGTTTCGGACAGAACACAGATACGCAGTATTTT. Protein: CASSFGQNTDTQYF. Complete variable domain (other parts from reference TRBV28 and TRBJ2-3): DVKVTQSSRYLVKRTGEKVFLECVQDMDHENMFWYRQDPGLGLRLIYFSYDVKMKEKGDIPEGYSVSREKKERFSLILESASTNQTSMYLCASSFGQNTDTQYFGPGTRLTVL.

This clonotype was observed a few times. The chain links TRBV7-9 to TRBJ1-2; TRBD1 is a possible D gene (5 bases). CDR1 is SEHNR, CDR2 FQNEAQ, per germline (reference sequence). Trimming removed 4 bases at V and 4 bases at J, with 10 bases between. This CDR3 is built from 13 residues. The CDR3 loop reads CASSSPGGYGYTF. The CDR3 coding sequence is TGTGCCAGCAGCTCTCCGGGGGGCTATGGCTACACCTTC.

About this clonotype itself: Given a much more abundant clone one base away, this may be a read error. In DNA, the CDR3 is TGCGCCAGCAGCCAAGATCGGACTAGCGGCTACGAGCGGTACTTC. This sequence encodes CASSQDRTSGYERYF. The chain couples TRBV4-3 to TRBJ2-7; 10 bases line up with TRBD2. This CDR3 has 15 amino acids. The germline V gene has CDR1 LGHNA and CDR2 YSLEER.

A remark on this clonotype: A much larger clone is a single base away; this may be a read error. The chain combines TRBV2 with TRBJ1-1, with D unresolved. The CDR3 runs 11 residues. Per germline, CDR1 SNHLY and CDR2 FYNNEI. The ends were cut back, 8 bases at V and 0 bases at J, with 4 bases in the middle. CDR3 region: CASEMNTEAFF. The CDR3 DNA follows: TGTGCCAGCGAAATGAACACTGAAGCTTTCTTT.

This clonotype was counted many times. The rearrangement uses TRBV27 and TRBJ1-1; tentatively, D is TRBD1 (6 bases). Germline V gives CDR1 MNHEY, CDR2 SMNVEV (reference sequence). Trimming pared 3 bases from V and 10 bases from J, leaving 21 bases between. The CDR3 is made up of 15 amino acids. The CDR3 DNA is TGTGCCAGCAGTTTCAATCCAGGGGACGCTAGGGGAGCTTTCTTT. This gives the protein CASSFNPGDARGAFF.

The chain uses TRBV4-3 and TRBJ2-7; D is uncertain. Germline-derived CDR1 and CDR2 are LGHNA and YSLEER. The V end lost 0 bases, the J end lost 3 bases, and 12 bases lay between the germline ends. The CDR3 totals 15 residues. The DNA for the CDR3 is TGCGCCAGCAGCCAAGAAGCTGGCTTCGTCTACGAGCAGTACTTC. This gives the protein CASSQEAGFVYEQYF.

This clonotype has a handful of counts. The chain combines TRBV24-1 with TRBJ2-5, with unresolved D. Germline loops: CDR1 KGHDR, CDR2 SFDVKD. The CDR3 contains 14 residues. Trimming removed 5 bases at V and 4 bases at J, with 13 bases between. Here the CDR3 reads CATSGSLGLETQYF. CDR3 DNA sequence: TGTGCCACCAGTGGTTCCCTTGGTTTAGAGACCCAGTACTTC.

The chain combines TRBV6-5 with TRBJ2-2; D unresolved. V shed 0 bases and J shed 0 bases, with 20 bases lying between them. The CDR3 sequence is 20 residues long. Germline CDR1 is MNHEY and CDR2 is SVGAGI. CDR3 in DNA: TGTGCCAGCAGTTACTCCTTGGTCCCGGGTATAGGGCCGAACACCGGGGAGCTGTTTTTT. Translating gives CASSYSLVPGIGPNTGELFF.

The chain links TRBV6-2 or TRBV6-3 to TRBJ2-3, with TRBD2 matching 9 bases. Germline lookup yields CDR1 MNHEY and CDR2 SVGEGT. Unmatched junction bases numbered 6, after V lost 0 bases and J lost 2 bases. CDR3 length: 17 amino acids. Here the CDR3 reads CASSYSRSGGTTDTQYF. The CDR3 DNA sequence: TGTGCCAGCAGTTACTCGAGAAGCGGGGGGACCACAGATACGCAGTATTTT.

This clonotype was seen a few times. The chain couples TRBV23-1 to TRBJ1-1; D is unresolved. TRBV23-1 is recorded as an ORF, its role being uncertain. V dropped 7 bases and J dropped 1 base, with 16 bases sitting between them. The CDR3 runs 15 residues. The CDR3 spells CASTITGVPNTEAFF. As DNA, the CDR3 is TGCGCCAGCACTATAACGGGAGTACCGAACACTGAAGCTTTCTTT.

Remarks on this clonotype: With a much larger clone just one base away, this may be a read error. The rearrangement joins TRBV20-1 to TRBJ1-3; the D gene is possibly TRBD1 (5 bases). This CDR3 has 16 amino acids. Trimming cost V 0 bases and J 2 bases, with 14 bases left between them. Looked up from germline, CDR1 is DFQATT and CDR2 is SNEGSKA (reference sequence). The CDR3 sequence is CSARDMTGRPGNTIYF. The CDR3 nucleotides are TGCAGTGCTAGAGATATGACGGGGCGACCTGGAAACACCATATATTTT.

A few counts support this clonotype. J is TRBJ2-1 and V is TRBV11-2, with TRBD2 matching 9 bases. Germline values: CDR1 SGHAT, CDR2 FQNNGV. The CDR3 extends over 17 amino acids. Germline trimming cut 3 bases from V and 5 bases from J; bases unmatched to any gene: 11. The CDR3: CASSLLSRLAVHNEQFF. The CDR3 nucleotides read TGTGCCAGCAGCTTGTTATCTAGACTAGCGGTTCACAATGAGCAGTTCTTC.

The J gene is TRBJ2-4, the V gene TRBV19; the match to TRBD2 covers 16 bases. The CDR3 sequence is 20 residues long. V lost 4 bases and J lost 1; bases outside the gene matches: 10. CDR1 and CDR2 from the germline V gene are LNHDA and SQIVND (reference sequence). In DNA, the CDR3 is TGTGCCAGTAGTAAGATAGGGACTAGCGGGGGGGTAGTGGCCAAAAACATTCAGTACTTC. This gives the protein CASSKIGTSGGVVAKNIQYF.

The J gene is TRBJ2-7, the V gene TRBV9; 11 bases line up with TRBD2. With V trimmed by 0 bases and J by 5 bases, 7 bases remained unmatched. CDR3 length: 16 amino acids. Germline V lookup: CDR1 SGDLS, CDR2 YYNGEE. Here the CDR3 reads CASSVEPTSGTHEQYF. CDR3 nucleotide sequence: TGTGCCAGCAGCGTAGAACCGACTAGCGGGACTCACGAGCAGTACTTC.

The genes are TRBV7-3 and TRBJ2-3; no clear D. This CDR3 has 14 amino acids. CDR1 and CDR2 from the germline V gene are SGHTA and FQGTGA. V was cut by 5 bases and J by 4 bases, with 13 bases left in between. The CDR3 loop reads CASSLSPTADTQYF. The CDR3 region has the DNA TGTGCCAGCAGCCTGAGTCCTACCGCAGATACGCAGTATTTT.

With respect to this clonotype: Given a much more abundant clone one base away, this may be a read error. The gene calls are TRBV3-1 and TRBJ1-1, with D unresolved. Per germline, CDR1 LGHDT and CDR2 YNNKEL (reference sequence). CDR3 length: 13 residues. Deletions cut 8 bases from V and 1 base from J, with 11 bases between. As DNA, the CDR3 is TGTGCCAGCGGCCGGGAACCGAACACTGAAGCTTTCTTT. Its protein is CASGREPNTEAFF.